The 23 T cell receptor beta chains below all came from one sample that was sequenced in a study of blood T cells in healthy people across ages. Through a sample-barcoded 5' primer and a J-beta primer mix, a second PCR was run for roughly 6 to 11 cycles. TCRdb used MiXCR to reprocess the 5' RACE reads, holding one entry per CDR3 protein. The table includes around 1,000,000 distinct CDR3 sequences, 20% to 25% detected once. The same sample was also used in a study of T cells of mothers and their children.

Material: blood. Receptors originate from a girl aged 2 to 10 in good health.

This chain uses TRBV10-3 with TRBJ2-1; TRBD2 is a possible D gene (6 bases). V was trimmed by 0 bases and J by 7 bases, leaving 16 bases between them. The CDR3 sequence is 16 residues long. CDR1 and CDR2 from the germline V gene are ENHRY and SYGVKD. The CDR3 nucleotides read TGTGCCATCAGTGAGTCGTTACTAGCATCTATAAATGAGCAGTTCTTC. This translates into CAISESLLASINEQFF.

A note on this clonotype: This is likely a read error, given that the CDR3 carries no conserved phenylalanine or tryptophan at its end. The rearrangement uses TRBV13 and TRBJ2-7, with no clear D. Germline-derived CDR1 and CDR2 are PRHDT and FYEKMQ (reference sequence). The CDR3 totals 14 residues. V lost 4 bases and J lost 5, with 15 bases in between. The CDR3 loop reads CASSWRLSRNEQYL. The CDR3 DNA sequence: TGTGCCAGCAGCTGGCGGCTAAGTCGGAACGAGCAGTACTTA.

V gene TRBV20-1 combines with J gene TRBJ2-3, with 8 bases identical to TRBD2. Germline CDR1 is DFQATT and CDR2 is SNEGSKA (reference sequence). This CDR3 contains 17 residues. J gave up 2 bases and V 6 bases, and 16 bases lay outside the gene matches. CDR3 nucleotides: TGCAGTGCCAACCAAATTACACTAGCGGTCCTCACAGATACGCAGTATTTT. This codes for CSANQITLAVLTDTQYF.

The J gene is TRBJ2-3, the V gene TRBV6-2 or TRBV6-3; TRBD2 matches at 11 bases. CDR3 length: 19 residues. V lost 6 bases, J lost 0 bases, and 14 bases stayed unmatched. The V gene's germline CDR1 is MNHEY and CDR2 SVGEGT. CDR3 sequence: CASRLVTSGGYQSTDTQYF. CDR3 coding DNA: TGTGCCAGCAGACTCGTTACTAGCGGGGGATACCAAAGCACAGATACGCAGTATTTT.

The chain joins TRBV28 to TRBJ1-5; perhaps TRBD1 as D (5 bases). V lost 7 bases and J lost 5, with 27 bases in between. CDR1 is MDHEN and CDR2 is SYDVKM in the germline V gene. The CDR3 consists of 18 residues. The CDR3 spells CASTELGPDSLQDQPQHF. For the CDR3, the DNA is TGTGCCAGCACCGAACTTGGGCCCGACAGCCTTCAGGATCAGCCCCAGCATTTT.

The chain links TRBV27 to TRBJ2-5, with TRBD2 matching 10 bases. This CDR3 has 20 residues. Germline CDR1 reads MNHEY; CDR2 reads SMNVEV (reference sequence). The ends lost 6 bases at V and 0 bases at J; junction bases unmatched: 19. The CDR3: CASSPLITGLASVDQETQYF. In nucleotides, the CDR3 is TGTGCCAGCAGCCCACTAATCACGGGACTAGCGTCAGTAGACCAAGAGACCCAGTACTTC.

This chain links TRBV6-2 or TRBV6-3 with TRBJ2-7, with D possibly being TRBD1 (7 bases). The CDR3 runs 13 residues. The germline gives CDR1 MNHEY, CDR2 SVGEGT. Trimming stripped 8 bases from V and 1 base from J, with 12 bases between. CDR3 sequence (DNA): TGTGCCAGCGCGGGACAGTTTTCCTACGAGCAGTACTTC. This encodes CASAGQFSYEQYF.

This clonotype was recorded a few times. The chain recombines TRBV29-1 with TRBJ1-2; 9 bases agree with TRBD1. The CDR3 consists of 13 residues. Losses at the gene ends were 4 bases for V and 0 bases for J; bases not matched to a gene: 0. The germline V gene has CDR1 SQVTM and CDR2 ANQGSEA. CDR3 in amino acids: CSVGTGANYGYTF. CDR3 DNA sequence: TGCAGCGTTGGGACAGGGGCTAACTATGGCTACACCTTC.

This rearrangement joins TRBV29-1 to TRBJ2-1, with D unclear. V was cut by 2 bases and J by 6 bases, with 8 bases left in between. The CDR3 consists of 12 residues. CDR1 SQVTM and CDR2 ANQGSEA come from the germline V gene. In DNA form, the CDR3 reads TGCAGCGTTGAATATTGGGGCAATGAGCAGTTCTTC. Protein product: CSVEYWGNEQFF.

This clonotype has just a few counts. The V gene is TRBV19, the J gene TRBJ1-1; D remains ambiguous. The V and J ends lost 10 bases and 2 bases respectively, with 8 bases between them. The germline CDR1 and CDR2 sequences are LNHDA and SQIVND (reference sequence). The length of the CDR3 is 11 residues. CDR3 DNA: TGTGCCATCACAAGTAACACTGAAGCTTTCTTT. Protein: CAITSNTEAFF.

This chain uses TRBV20-1 with TRBJ2-7; no clear D. Germline lookup yields CDR1 DFQATT and CDR2 SNEGSKA (reference sequence). The CDR3 spans 13 residues. V lost 3 bases to trimming and J lost 7 bases, with 16 bases between them. CDR3 DNA: TGCAGTGCTAGTCTCGGAGCTGGAGAAGAGCAGTACTTC. Its protein product is CSASLGAGEEQYF.

V and J are TRBV4-3 and TRBJ2-5; D gene unclear. Per the germline V gene, CDR1 is LGHNA and CDR2 is YSLEER. Trimming left V 1 base short and J 5 bases short, with 8 bases between. CDR3 length equals 13 residues. CDR3 in DNA: TGCGCCAGCAGCCAAGTGAATGGGGAGACCCAGTACTTC. It is translated as CASSQVNGETQYF.

V gene TRBV21-1 combines with J gene TRBJ2-5. TRBV21-1 represents a pseudogene. The CDR3 has 15 residues. The CDR3 protein is CASSKESRDQETQYF. The CDR3 DNA reads as TGTGCCAGCAGCAAAGAGAGCAGGGACCAAGAGACCCAGTACTTC.

V and J are TRBV7-2 and TRBJ1-1; TRBD1 agrees at 8 bases. The CDR3 spans 15 residues. Germline V gene data show CDR1 as SGHTA and CDR2 as FQGNSA. Trimming at V came to 7 bases and at J to 2 bases, leaving 9 bases not matched to a gene. Written as DNA, the CDR3 is TGTGCCAGCAACAAACAGGGGGGACTAAACACTGAAGCTTTCTTT. Translation: CASNKQGGLNTEAFF.

V usage is TRBV6-1 and J usage is TRBJ2-5; D gene uncertain. The J call is in doubt because the DNA end fits TRBJ2-1 better. Germline lookup yields CDR1 MNHNS and CDR2 SASEGT. The CDR3 is 16 amino acids. As DNA, the CDR3 is TGTGCCAGCAGCGAGGCCGTTTTTCAGAACATCGATGAGCAGTTCTTC. Translation gives CASSEAVFQNIDEQFF.

The rearrangement uses TRBV28 and TRBJ2-7; weak D call: TRBD1 (5 bases). Trimming shortened V by 2 bases and J by 3 bases, and 14 bases separated the two germline ends. The CDR3 runs 15 residues. From germline, CDR1 is MDHEN and CDR2 SYDVKM. The DNA for the CDR3 is TGTGCCAGCAGTTTAGGTGACAGAACCCGCTACGAGCAGTACTTC. Translated: CASSLGDRTRYEQYF.

This clonotype was seen a handful of times. V usage is TRBV29-1 and J usage is TRBJ1-2; D may be TRBD1 (6 bases). Per germline, CDR1 SQVTM and CDR2 ANQGSEA. Trimming cost V 4 bases and J 8 bases, with 20 bases left between them. The CDR3 loop spans 14 amino acids. CDR3 protein: CSVGWDTEKGGYTF. In nucleotides, the CDR3 is TGCAGCGTTGGATGGGACACTGAAAAAGGGGGCTACACCTTC.

This clonotype was observed a handful of times. V is TRBV29-1 and J is TRBJ2-5; TRBD1 matches 10 bases. The closer fit of TRBJ2-7 to the DNA end suggests the J call may be wrong. Per germline, CDR1 SQVTM and CDR2 ANQGSEA. This CDR3 is built from 15 residues. This chain's CDR3 is CSVDTGTGEAYEQYF. The CDR3 DNA follows: TGCAGCGTTGACACCGGGACAGGGGAAGCCTACGAGCAGTACTTC.

The sample holds one count of this clonotype. The CDR3 sequence is CSATGDFEKLFF. The CDR3 DNA reads as TGCAGTGCTACCGGGGATTTCGAAAAACTGTTTTTT. V is TRBV20-1 and J is TRBJ1-4; D not certain. Looked up from germline, CDR1 is DFQATT and CDR2 is SNEGSKA (reference sequence). This CDR3 is built from 12 residues. Trimming pared 4 bases from V and 8 bases from J, leaving 11 bases between.

This clonotype appeared once. This rearrangement joins TRBV11-2 to TRBJ2-5, with 9 bases matching TRBD1. The DNA end is more similar to TRBJ2-1, so the J call may be wrong. Germline-derived CDR1 and CDR2 are SGHAT and FQNNGV. CDR3 length: 15 amino acids. In DNA, the CDR3 is TGTGCCAGCAGCGCCTCCGGGACAGGGAGGTCTGAGCAGTTCTTC. Its translation is CASSASGTGRSEQFF.

J is TRBJ2-1 and V is TRBV11-2; the match to TRBD2 covers 8 bases. V dropped 5 bases and J dropped 3; count of bases not matched to a gene: 9. The CDR3 consists of 16 residues. CDR1 is SGHAT and CDR2 is FQNNGV in the germline V gene. The CDR3 spells CASSPSSGSLYNEQFF. The DNA of the CDR3 is TGTGCCAGCAGCCCTAGCAGCGGGAGTCTCTACAATGAGCAGTTCTTC.

The J gene is TRBJ1-2, the V gene TRBV6-5, with unresolved D. The V gene's germline CDR1 is MNHEY and CDR2 SVGAGI. Trimming removed 5 bases at V and 4 bases at J, with 11 bases between. The CDR3 consists of 13 residues. The CDR3 DNA sequence: TGTGCCAGCAGTCTGGACGCCAGCTATGGCTACACCTTC. Encoded protein: CASSLDASYGYTF.

The V and J genes are TRBV6-1 and TRBJ1-2, with D perhaps matching TRBD1 (5 bases). V lost 2 bases and J lost 2, with 15 bases in between. The length of the CDR3 is 16 residues. Germline lookup yields CDR1 MNHNS and CDR2 SASEGT. CDR3 region: CASSEPYRDPNYGYTF. In DNA form, the CDR3 reads TGTGCCAGCAGTGAACCCTATCGGGACCCAAACTATGGCTACACCTTC.